These T cell receptor beta chains were read from a single sample in a study of T cells expressing NK-cell markers. Following a re-call of the 5' RACE reads, TCRdb has one entry per CDR3 protein and lacks DNA. This sample's table has around 380,000 distinct CDR3 sequences. The sample was blood T cells: a sorted CD56 or NKG2C T cell subset, CD4+ or CD8+ T cells, or bulk PBMC T cells (not recorded which). The receptors originated from a woman aged 45-65 years in good health. Both conserved end residues are part of each CDR3.

j_call v_call cdr3_aa
TRBJ2-2 TRBV3-1 CASSGSGRFPGELFF
TRBJ2-1 TRBV24-1 CATSDPTGRDEQFF
TRBJ2-1 TRBV7-2 CASSLSGFPYNEQFF
TRBJ1-2 TRBV27 CASSFRGTELYGYTF
TRBJ2-1 TRBV7-2 CASSFSAGQFDNEQFF
TRBJ2-1 TRBV29-1 CSVDGGTSGEQFF
TRBJ1-2 TRBV29-1 CSVVTGLNYGYTF
TRBJ2-3 TRBV12-3/TRBV12-4 CASSPLSRGQGDTQYF
TRBJ2-3 TRBV4-2 CASSQDVTGATDTQYF
TRBJ1-3 TRBV5-1 CASSPQPGVPGNTIYF
TRBJ2-3 TRBV29-1 CSVPTGSSPDTQYF